This T cell receptor (beta chain) was retrieved from a study of blood T cell repertoires in COVID-19. Overall study: Samples taken during acute and convalescent COVID-19 were collected in the United States, Italy and Spain. PBMCs, B-cell-depleted T cells, or T cells were the source of the cDNA or gDNA that made up the material.

The CDR3 loop spans 12 amino acids. Germline CDR1 MNHEY, CDR2 SVGEGT. Between the trimmed V and J ends, which lost 4 bases and 5 bases, there was a span of 6 bases. Original data processing: Reference gene primers were amplified, and this amplification served to estimate nucleated cell counts. Here immunoSEQ multiplex PCR was the method, and the copy in TCRdb shows in-frame clones only, minus some. Clone size and V and J calls were adopted from that table, with D and trimming inferred from the DNA. This sample carries a few hundred thousand clones, approximately 88% of them seen once, and the ten largest clones take about 7%.

The TCR was taken from a woman aged 25-40 years who had recovered from COVID-19. Sequenced: peripheral blood. The rearrangement joins TRBV6-2 or TRBV6-3 to TRBJ1-5; D possibly corresponds to TRBD1 (5 bases). In nucleotides, the CDR3 is TGTGCCAGCAGTTCGGGGGATCAGCCCCAGCATTTT. Encoded protein: CASSSGDQPQHF.